The 26 T cell receptor beta chains presented below share a single source sample, sequenced in a study of sequential checkpoint blockade in melanoma. Indicated treatment: randomized to nivolumab then ipilimumab (arm A) or the reverse (arm B). The data were produced by immunoSEQ multiplex PCR, yet TCRdb's version contains in-frame clones alone and is incomplete. The sample consists of approximately 18,000 clones, about 80% of them appearing once. The source material was CD8+ T cells sorted from blood (inferred from file names), sampled from a patient given nivolumab and ipilimumab in sequence. These receptors all come from a human donor with melanoma.

The chain links TRBV5-4 to TRBJ1-2; D gene ambiguous. V lost 4 bases and J lost 1, with 8 bases in between. CDR1 and CDR2 (germline): SGHNT, YYREEE (reference sequence). The CDR3 consists of 13 residues. The CDR3 nucleotides read TGTGCCAGCAGCCCTGGAGTTAACTATGGCTACACCTTC. It yields the protein CASSPGVNYGYTF.

This clone turned up a few times. V gene TRBV19 combines with J gene TRBJ2-7, with D perhaps TRBD2 (5 bases). Trimming took 3 bases from V and 3 from J, leaving 12 bases between them. The germline V gene has CDR1 LNHDA and CDR2 SQIVND (reference sequence). The length of the CDR3 is 14 residues. CDR3 sequence reads: CASSIGVAGYEQYF. Written as DNA, the CDR3 is TGTGCCAGTAGTATCGGGGTGGCGGGCTACGAGCAGTACTTC.

The chain is built from TRBV27 and TRBJ2-5, with D hard to call. The J call is doubtful: the DNA matches TRBJ2-7 better. The CDR3 totals 14 residues. CDR1 MNHEY and CDR2 SMNVEV come from the germline V gene (reference sequence). Here the CDR3 reads CASSTGADPYEQYF. The CDR3 DNA reads TGTGCCAGCAGTACCGGAGCTGATCCCTACGAGCAGTACTTC.

The chain carries TRBV9 and TRBJ2-7; the D is unclear. CDR1 and CDR2 from the germline V gene are SGDLS and YYNGEE. The CDR3 has 15 residues. V lost 0 bases and J 3 bases, leaving 13 bases between the germline ends. CDR3: CASSVGGSSLYEQYF. The CDR3 coding sequence is TGTGCCAGCAGCGTAGGCGGAAGTTCGCTCTACGAGCAGTACTTC. Drawing the rest from reference TRBV9 and TRBJ2-7, the complete variable domain is DSGVTQTPKHLITATGQRVTLRCSPRSGDLSVYWYQQSLDQGLQFLIQYYNGEERAKGNILERFSAQQFPDLHSELNLSSLELGDSALYFCASSVGGSSLYEQYFGPGTRLTVT.

The chain couples TRBV4-1 to TRBJ1-5; no firm D call. Trimming took 0 bases from V and 0 from J, leaving 21 bases between them. Germline V CDR1 and CDR2: MGHRA, YSYEKL. This CDR3 contains 20 residues. This chain's CDR3 is CASSQDGPPSAAASNQPQHF. The DNA of the CDR3 is TGCGCCAGCAGCCAAGATGGTCCCCCTTCGGCGGCAGCTAGCAATCAGCCCCAGCATTTT.

The rearrangement uses TRBV14 and TRBJ1-1; 11 bases agree with TRBD1. The CDR3 totals 14 residues. CDR1 is SGHDN, CDR2 FVKESK, per germline. The trim removed 4 bases at V and 4 bases at J, leaving 2 bases unmatched. As DNA, the CDR3 is TGTGCCAGCAGCCGAGGGACAGGGGGCACTGAAGCTTTCTTT. Translation gives CASSRGTGGTEAFF.

V and J are TRBV10-3 and TRBJ2-5; no reliable D call. Trimming pared 3 bases from V and 3 bases from J, leaving 8 bases between. The CDR3 sequence is 13 residues long. Germline values: CDR1 ENHRY, CDR2 SYGVKD. This chain's CDR3 is CAISEWLEETQYF. CDR3 coding DNA: TGTGCCATCAGTGAATGGCTAGAAGAGACCCAGTACTTC.

The chain uses TRBV18 and TRBJ2-7; D might be TRBD2 (5 bases). This CDR3 has 16 residues. The germline V and J ends were trimmed by 5 bases and 2 bases, with 19 bases remaining between them. Germline V gene sequence: CDR1 KGHSH, CDR2 LQKENI. CDR3 bases: TGTGCCAGCTCAGACCGGACGGGGATTACAACCTACGAGCAGTACTTC. It yields the protein CASSDRTGITTYEQYF.

The chain uses TRBV27 and TRBJ2-7, with a possible D match to TRBD1 (5 bases). CDR1 is MNHEY and CDR2 is SMNVEV in the germline V gene (reference sequence). The CDR3 extends over 11 amino acids. Trimming stripped 6 bases from V and 5 bases from J, with 8 bases between. CDR3 in amino acids: CASRDNHEQYF. The CDR3 DNA sequence: TGTGCCAGCAGGGACAACCACGAGCAGTACTTC.

V gene TRBV7-2 combines with J gene TRBJ1-2; D not certain. Trimming cost V 5 bases and J 2 bases, with 12 bases left between them. The V gene's germline CDR1 is SGHTA and CDR2 FQGNSA. This CDR3 has 14 residues. Here the CDR3 DNA reads TGTGCCAGCAGCCCCGTCCTACCAAACTATGGCTACACCTTC. Translated, it gives CASSPVLPNYGYTF.

This clone was observed a handful of times. The CDR3 here is CASSHTRFTFANTIYF. The CDR3 bases are TGTGCCAGCAGCCACACCCGCTTTACTTTTGCAAACACCATATATTTT. The chain uses TRBV14 and TRBJ1-3, with D unclear. The germline V gene has CDR1 SGHDN and CDR2 FVKESK. CDR3 length: 16 residues. The ends were cut back, 3 bases at V and 6 bases at J, with 18 bases in the middle. The full variable domain, with the rest looked up from reference TRBV14 and TRBJ1-3, is EAGVTQFPSHSVIEKGQTVTLRCDPISGHDNLYWYRRVMGKEIKFLLHFVKESKQDESGMPNNRFLAERTGGTYSTLKVQPAELEDSGVYFCASSHTRFTFANTIYFGEGSWLTVV.

The chain employs TRBV7-8 and TRBJ2-7, with D possibly matching TRBD1 (5 bases). This CDR3 is built from 13 residues. Germline V gene lookup returns CDR1 SGHVS and CDR2 FQNEAQ. Trimming left V 7 bases short and J 5 bases short, with 15 bases between. The CDR3 DNA reads as TGTGCCAGCACCACAGGAACCTGGGACGAGCAGTACTTC. Protein product: CASTTGTWDEQYF.

V usage is TRBV7-9 and J usage is TRBJ1-1, with a tentative D call TRBD1 (6 bases). Trimming cost V 0 bases and J 3 bases, with 14 bases left between them. Germline loops: CDR1 SEHNR, CDR2 FQNEAQ (reference sequence). This CDR3 spans 16 amino acids. In DNA form, the CDR3 reads TGTGCCAGCAGCTTAGCGCGGACAGTAAAGGACACTGAAGCTTTCTTT. It specifies CASSLARTVKDTEAFF.

The chain is built from TRBV6-6 and TRBJ1-1; weak D call: TRBD1 (6 bases). CDR1 is MNHNY and CDR2 is SVGAGI in the germline V gene (reference sequence). V was shortened by 0 bases and J by 5 bases, with 7 bases between the two germline ends. This CDR3 comprises 13 residues. The CDR3 nucleotides are TGTGCCAGCAGTTACTCTAGGGGGACTGAAGCTTTCTTT. Translation gives CASSYSRGTEAFF.

The chain links TRBV7-8 to TRBJ1-2; D perhaps matches TRBD1 (5 bases). In germline, CDR1 is SGHVS, CDR2 FQNEAQ. The V and J ends lost 2 bases and 8 bases respectively, with 18 bases between them. CDR3 length: 15 amino acids. CDR3: CASSLTGGQGKGYTF. The DNA of the CDR3 is TGTGCCAGCAGCTTAACGGGAGGGCAGGGAAAGGGCTACACCTTC.

The chain links TRBV21-1 to TRBJ2-7; the DNA was not compared with TRBD1, the D call given in the table. TRBV21-1 has pseudogene status. The CDR3 contains 17 residues. The CDR3 loop reads CASSKAGDRGRPYEQYF. DNA for the CDR3: TGTGCCAGCAGCAAAGCGGGGGACAGGGGGCGACCCTACGAGCAGTACTTC.

V is TRBV7-9 and J is TRBJ1-4, with 10 bases fitting TRBD1. Germline loops: CDR1 SEHNR, CDR2 FQNEAQ (reference sequence). V shed 5 bases, J shed 8 bases, and the junction held 8 bases outside the gene matches. This CDR3 contains 15 residues. This CDR3 is CASSPGTGEGEKLFF. The CDR3 DNA is TGTGCCAGCAGCCCAGGGACAGGGGAGGGAGAAAAACTGTTTTTT.

This chain links TRBV5-5 with TRBJ1-1; the match to TRBD1 covers 8 bases. The V segment lost 5 bases and the J segment 5 bases; nucleotides outside the gene matches: 14. Germline V gene lookup returns CDR1 SGHKS and CDR2 YYEKEE (reference sequence). The CDR3 runs to 16 residues. The CDR3 is CASRLSSQGARTEAFF. The CDR3 region has the DNA TGTGCCAGCAGGTTATCGTCGCAGGGGGCGAGGACTGAAGCTTTCTTT.

The chain is built from TRBV6-5 and TRBJ1-4; a weak D match, TRBD1 (6 bases). The CDR3 is 15 amino acids. V shed 0 bases and J shed 7 bases, with 12 bases lying between them. Germline V gene lookup returns CDR1 MNHEY and CDR2 SVGAGI. CDR3 sequence (DNA): TGTGCCAGCAGTTACTCACAGGGCTGGGCTGAAAAACTGTTTTTT. Protein sequence: CASSYSQGWAEKLFF.

The chain recombines TRBV20-1 with TRBJ1-1; TRBD1 agrees at 8 bases. V shed 2 bases, J shed 11 bases, and the junction held 4 bases outside the gene matches. The CDR3 extends over 11 amino acids. Germline V gives CDR1 DFQATT, CDR2 SNEGSKA (reference sequence). CDR3 sequence reads: CSARLDREAFF. In nucleotides, the CDR3 is TGCAGTGCTAGATTGGACAGGGAGGCTTTCTTT.

J is TRBJ2-7 and V is TRBV9, with a weak D call TRBD2 (6 bases). The CDR3 sequence is 14 residues long. The germline CDR1 and CDR2 sequences are SGDLS and YYNGEE. Trimming took off 4 bases at V and 1 base at J, with 12 bases between the two ends. As DNA, the CDR3 is TGTGCCAGCAGCCCCCGGGACTTTTCCTACGAGCAGTACTTC. Translated, it gives CASSPRDFSYEQYF.

The chain has TRBV19 and TRBJ1-5, with TRBD1 as a possible D gene (6 bases). Germline-derived CDR1 and CDR2 are LNHDA and SQIVND (reference sequence). Trimming removed 7 bases at V and 0 bases at J, with 25 bases between. This CDR3 region has 19 residues. The CDR3 sequence is CASTGPGKDSVYSNQPQHF. The CDR3 nucleotides are TGTGCCAGTACAGGGCCCGGTAAGGACAGCGTATATAGCAATCAGCCCCAGCATTTT.

V gene TRBV7-2 combines with J gene TRBJ2-7; D is ambiguous. The germline V gene encodes CDR1 SGHTA and CDR2 FQGNSA. V was trimmed by 1 base and J by 7 bases, leaving 11 bases between them. The CDR3 length is 13 residues. For the CDR3, the DNA is TGTGCCAGCAGCTTAGGGCAGTTTTGGGAGCAGTACTTC. Its protein product is CASSLGQFWEQYF.

The chain links TRBV27 to TRBJ1-5; D is possibly TRBD1 (6 bases). There are 14 residues in the CDR3. With 2 bases removed from V and 6 bases from J, the gap between germline ends came to 11 bases. Germline CDR1 and CDR2: MNHEY and SMNVEV (reference sequence). CDR3 coding DNA: TGTGCCAGCAGTTTAAGTGGGGGCCGTCAGCCCCAGCATTTT. It encodes CASSLSGGRQPQHF.

The J gene is TRBJ1-5, the V gene TRBV7-8; TRBD1 might be the D (5 bases). Trimming took 5 bases from V and 2 from J, leaving 10 bases between them. CDR3 size: 14 residues. The germline CDR1 and CDR2 sequences are SGHVS and FQNEAQ. The CDR3 sequence: CASSGGGRNQPQHF. Written as DNA, the CDR3 is TGTGCCAGCAGCGGGGGAGGACGCAATCAGCCCCAGCATTTT.

The rearrangement uses TRBV4-2 and TRBJ2-7; maybe TRBD1 (6 bases). V was clipped by 1 base and J by 6 bases, with 13 bases between them. The CDR3 spans 14 residues. Germline lookup yields CDR1 LGHNA and CDR2 YNFKEQ. CDR3 coding DNA: TGTGCCAGCAGCCAAGTTGGACCAGGGGCCGAGCAGTACTTC. As protein: CASSQVGPGAEQYF.